The 16 T cell receptor beta chains in this list originate from one sample, sequenced in a study of tumor and adjacent non-tumor tissue in lung cancer (dated by TCRdb to 2017 to 2018). Receptor libraries were prepared by multiplex PCR. Instrument on record: Illumina HiSeq 2500. TCRbeta libraries were constructed through three rounds of nested PCR with primers (Table S4) according to protocols modified from ARM-PCR. TCRdb applied fastp at Q25 and MiXCR to the public reads, then kept only in-frame beta chains. Identical CDR3 protein sequences are pooled into one entry, listed with their most common genes and DNA. Within this sample are roughly 70,000 distinct CDR3 sequences, with about 80% of them counted one time only. Jointly, the top ten make up 28% of the sample. RNA was isolated from bulk unsorted tissue, and RNA quality was assessed with a NanoDrop ND-1000 and an Agilent 2100. The sample was lung tumor tissue. The receptors come from a man aged 60 to 69 with non-small cell lung cancer.

For this clonotype: Compared with germline, one end of the junction differs, possibly owing to a read error. The rearrangement joins TRBV2 to TRBJ2-2, with TRBD1 identical over 7 bases. Per the germline V gene, CDR1 is SNHLY and CDR2 is FYNNEI. The CDR3 sequence is 15 residues long. The CDR3 nucleotides read TGTGCCAACAGTGAGGGGACAGCTAACACCGGGGAGCTGTTTTTT. It codes for CANSEGTANTGELFF.

Concerning this clonotype itself: The junction departs from the called germline gene at one end, perhaps through a read error. The chain combines TRBV7-8 with TRBJ1-5, with D possibly being TRBD1 (5 bases). Germline CDR1 is SGHVS and CDR2 is FQNEAQ. CDR3 length equals 14 residues. In DNA, the CDR3 is TGTGTCAGCAGCCGCGGGACGGCGAATAAGCCCCAGCATTTT. It is translated as CVSSRGTANKPQHF.

The table lists this clonotype with many counts. A junction end diverges from the germline sequence, so it may reflect a read error. The rearrangement joins TRBV6-1 to TRBJ1-5; D is unresolved. This CDR3 region has 13 residues. CDR1 and CDR2 from the germline V gene are MNHNS and SASEGT. This CDR3 is CASRRAGGWKQHF. CDR3 nucleotide sequence: TGTGCAAGCAGACGGGCCGGTGGATGGAAACAGCATTTT.

In its sample, this clonotype was seen many times. This chain connects TRBV29-1 to TRBJ2-1; TRBD2 agrees at 9 bases. CDR1 is SQVTM, CDR2 ANQGSEA, per germline. With V trimmed by 0 bases and J by 2 bases, 5 bases remained unmatched. The length of the CDR3 is 16 residues. CDR3: CSVEERGRATYNEQFF. The DNA of the CDR3 is TGCAGCGTTGAAGAACGCGGGAGGGCCACCTACAATGAGCAGTTCTTC.

About this clonotype itself: One base away lies a much larger clone, so this may be a sequencing read error. The chain uses TRBV20-1 and TRBJ2-1, with D unclear. The CDR3 contains 14 residues. In germline, CDR1 is DFQATT, CDR2 SNEGSKA (reference sequence). The CDR3 region is CSARPKSRYSEQFF. In DNA, the CDR3 is TGCAGTGCTAGACCAAAATCGCGCTACAGTGAGCAGTTCTTC.

With respect to this clonotype: A read error may be the cause here, since a much bigger clone is one base away. The rearrangement uses TRBV5-5 and TRBJ2-7, with D unresolved. This CDR3 is 13 amino acids long. CDR1 is SGHKS, CDR2 YYEKEE, per germline (reference sequence). The CDR3 reads CASSAGLGYEEYF. CDR3 sequence (DNA): TGTGCCAGCAGCGCCGGGCTGGGCTACGAGGAGTACTTC.

This clonotype appeared a few times. The CDR3 does not end in the conserved phenylalanine or tryptophan, so this is likely a read error. V and J are TRBV20-1 and TRBJ2-1; D is possibly TRBD1 (6 bases). This CDR3 spans 13 amino acids. V lost 1 base to trimming and J lost 11 bases, with 15 bases between them. Germline V gives CDR1 DFQATT, CDR2 SNEGSKA (reference sequence). The DNA of the CDR3 is TGCAGTGCTAGAGTTGAGGGGGTGCCGAAGCAGTTCTTA. The encoded protein is CSARVEGVPKQFL.

A single count supports this clonotype. The junction does not match germline at one end; this may be a read error. The V call is TRBV29-1, the J call TRBJ1-2; D remains unclear. Germline CDR1 reads SQVTM; CDR2 reads ANQGSEA. This CDR3 comprises 12 residues. CDR3: CSFEEIRYGYTF. In DNA, the CDR3 is TGCAGCTTTGAAGAGATTAGATATGGCTACACCTTC.

About this clonotype: A clone one base away is much larger, so this may be a read error. The chain links TRBV7-6 to TRBJ2-1; 7 bases agree with TRBD1. Germline V gene lookup returns CDR1 SGHVS and CDR2 FNYEAQ. This CDR3 contains 16 residues. The CDR3 loop reads CAGSFLTGDSYNEQFF. The CDR3 nucleotides are TGTGCCGGCAGCTTTTTAACAGGGGACTCCTACAATGAGCAGTTCTTC.

Worth noting for this clonotype: In this CDR3 the conserved last residue, phenylalanine or tryptophan, is missing, so a read error is likely. It is unclear where the CDR3 begins or ends on the DNA, so no DNA is shown, and the CDR3 is as TCRdb lists it. V usage is TRBV29-1 and J usage is TRBJ2-3; TRBD2 is the table's D call, not checked against the DNA. Germline CDR1 is SQVTM and CDR2 is ANQGSEA. The CDR3 comprises 16 residues, both ends counted. The CDR3 region is CSVEPPLAGLADMKYL.

To note about this clonotype: The germline gene is not matched at one end of the junction; a read error may be the cause. This chain uses TRBV20-1 with TRBJ2-7, with D perhaps given as TRBD1 or TRBD2 (6 bases each). The CDR3 spans 12 residues. Germline V gives CDR1 DFQATT, CDR2 SNEGSKA (reference sequence). The chain's CDR3 is CSARGEGYKQYF. The CDR3 bases are TGCAGTGCGAGGGGGGAAGGTTACAAGCAGTATTTC.

For this clonotype: Here the CDR3 omits its conserved ending phenylalanine or tryptophan, so a read error is the likely source. Because the CDR3's place on the DNA is in doubt, the DNA is left out and the CDR3 is given as listed by TCRdb. V gene TRBV29-1 combines with J gene TRBJ1-1; the table's D call of TRBD1 was not tested on the DNA. Germline V gene data show CDR1 as SQVTM and CDR2 as ANQGSEA. The CDR3 spans 13 amino acids, including both terminal residues. This chain's CDR3 is CSGSGARDIEAFC.

The rearrangement uses TRBV5-6 and TRBJ2-7; D is unresolved. V was cut by 1 base and J by 7 bases, with 15 bases left in between. The CDR3 runs 14 residues. Germline CDR1 reads SGHDT; CDR2 reads YYEEEE. CDR3: CASSLPCNSAEQYF. In nucleotides, the CDR3 is TGTGCCAGCAGCTTGCCTTGCAACAGTGCAGAGCAGTACTTC.

On this clonotype: The junction and the germline gene differ at one end; a read error may be behind it. This chain joins TRBV20-1 and TRBJ1-5; D possibly corresponds to TRBD1 (5 bases). Germline values: CDR1 DFQATT, CDR2 SNEGSKA (reference sequence). The CDR3 covers 13 residues. Written as DNA, the CDR3 is TGCAGTGCTACTATAGGGGACTATCAGCCCCATCATTTT. It is translated as CSATIGDYQPHHF.

This clonotype was seen a few times. This may be a read error, as it is one base from a much larger clone. The rearrangement joins TRBV5-5 to TRBJ1-1, with 10 bases lining up with TRBD1. J was trimmed by 6 bases and V by 8 bases; bases with no gene match: 10. In germline, CDR1 is SGHKS, CDR2 YYEKEE (reference sequence). The CDR3 is 14 amino acids. In DNA, the CDR3 is TGTGCCAGGAGCGCGACAGGGGGCGGTGCTGAAGCTTTCTTT. Translation: CARSATGGGAEAFF.

As for this clonotype: A junction end diverges from the germline sequence, so it may reflect a read error. The chain employs TRBV5-1 and TRBJ2-4; D perhaps matches TRBD1 (6 bases). CDR1 and CDR2 (germline): SGHRS, YFSETQ. CDR3 length: 14 residues. DNA of the CDR3: TGCGCCAGCAGCTCTGGGACAAGGGGAAACATTCAGAACTTC. Protein product: CASSSGTRGNIQNF.